This note documents a single TCR beta chain sequence. This sample is drawn from a study of blood T cell repertoires in COVID-19. About the research overall: The origin of the acute and convalescent COVID-19 samples was the United States, Italy and Spain. From T cells, B-cell-depleted T cells, or PBMCs came the material, which was cDNA or gDNA.

The germline V gene has CDR1 MNHEY and CDR2 SVGAGI. V was clipped by 6 bases and J by 4 bases, with 18 bases between them. The CDR3 is 15 residues long. Sequencing used immunoSEQ multiplex PCR; TCRdb keeps in-frame clones, though not all of them. Among about 120,000 clones listed, just over 85% were seen once. What was sequenced was peripheral blood. The sequence was obtained from a woman between 50 and 59 years old with active or convalescent COVID-19. The rearrangement joins TRBV6-5 to TRBJ1-2, with D tentatively TRBD1 (6 bases). CDR3 DNA: TGTGCCAGCAGCGCCTTCCTACAGGGAGTCTATGGCTACACCTTC. This sequence encodes CASSAFLQGVYGYTF.